Shown below are 25 T cell receptor beta chains from a single sample sequenced in a study of shared clonotypes between healthy human individuals (dated by TCRdb to 2020 to 2021). Receptor libraries were prepared by the immunoSEQ multiplex PCR assay. Here the immuneACCESS table is served through TCRdb, limited to in-frame sequences with V and J called. Missing clones are a known gap in these copies; in checked studies unresolved V genes cover under half, and the rest lacks a known reason. The sample includes roughly 490,000 clones, with roughly 85% observed a single time. Of the sample, about an eighth falls within the top ten clones. Sequencing was carried out using PBMCs. The receptor source for this set is a woman between 35 and 50 years old in good health. Some clones in this sample may be carry-over from other donors' samples.

V usage is TRBV14 and J usage is TRBJ1-2; D unclear. This CDR3 is built from 13 residues. The V and J ends lost 0 bases and 8 bases respectively, with 10 bases between them. Germline CDR1 and CDR2: SGHDN and FVKESK. CDR3 DNA: TGTGCCAGCAGCCAAGATCACAACGGCGGCTACACCTTC. Protein: CASSQDHNGGYTF.

The V and J genes are TRBV5-4 and TRBJ1-6, with D unresolved. Trimming pared 5 bases from V and 6 bases from J, leaving 12 bases between. In germline, CDR1 is SGHNT, CDR2 YYREEE (reference sequence). This CDR3 is built from 14 residues. CDR3 coding DNA: TGTGCCAGCAGTATTACTGGGGTTAATTCACCCCTCCACTTT. Translating it yields CASSITGVNSPLHF. Based on the CDR3 plus reference TRBV5-4 and TRBJ1-6, the full variable domain is ETGVTQSPTHLIKTRGQQVTLRCSSQSGHNTVSWYQQALGQGPQFIFQYYREEENGRGNFPPRFSGLQFPNYSSELNVNALELDDSALYLCASSITGVNSPLHFGNGTRLTVT.

The J gene is TRBJ2-5, the V gene TRBV27; D is unresolved. The better agreement between TRBJ2-7 and the DNA end casts doubt on the J call. Germline V gene lookup returns CDR1 MNHEY and CDR2 SMNVEV (reference sequence). The CDR3 spans 14 residues. This chain's CDR3 is CASRPQLGVYEQYF. CDR3 DNA sequence: TGTGCCAGCAGGCCCCAGTTAGGCGTTTACGAGCAGTACTTC.

CDR3: CASSPQGALQETQYF. CDR3 sequence (DNA): TGCGCCAGCAGCCCACAGGGGGCCTTACAAGAGACCCAGTACTTC. The chain links TRBV5-1 to TRBJ2-5, with TRBD1 identical over 9 bases. V shed 4 bases, J shed 2 bases, and the junction held 6 bases outside the gene matches. The CDR3 is 15 residues long. The V gene's germline CDR1 is SGHRS and CDR2 YFSETQ.

The rearrangement uses TRBV7-8 and TRBJ2-2; TRBD2 matches 9 bases. The junction had 11 bases not matched to a gene; V was cut back by 1 base and J by 5 bases. Germline assignment: CDR1 SGHVS and CDR2 FQNEAQ. The CDR3 spans 18 residues. This CDR3 is CASSLEGSGSSVTGELFF. The CDR3, as DNA: TGTGCCAGCAGCTTAGAGGGTAGCGGGAGTTCGGTTACCGGGGAGCTGTTTTTT. The variable domain in full, completed from reference TRBV7-8 and TRBJ2-2, reads GAGVSQSPRYKVAKRGQDVALRCDPISGHVSLFWYQQALGQGPEFLTYFQNEAQLDKSGLPSDRFFAERPEGSVSTLKIQRTQQEDSAVYLCASSLEGSGSSVTGELFFGEGSRLTVL.

This chain uses TRBV15 with TRBJ2-1; no clear D. V gave up 5 bases and J gave up 5 bases, with 13 bases separating them. Germline V CDR1 and CDR2: LNHNV, YYDKDF (reference sequence). CDR3 length: 14 residues. CDR3 DNA sequence: TGTGCCACCAGCCACAGCGCCACAAACAATGAGCAGTTCTTC. The encoded protein is CATSHSATNNEQFF. Full variable domain (remainder filled in from reference TRBV15 and TRBJ2-1): DAMVIQNPRYQVTQFGKPVTLSCSQTLNHNVMYWYQQKSSQAPKLLFHYYDKDFNNEADTPDNFQSRRPNTSFCFLDIRSPGLGDTAMYLCATSHSATNNEQFFGPGTRLTVL.

This clone is a singleton in its sample. The V gene is TRBV4-2, the J gene TRBJ2-5, with TRBD1 matching 12 bases. Trimming took 4 bases from V and 0 from J; bases not matched to a gene: 6. This CDR3 spans 17 amino acids. CDR1 and CDR2 (germline): LGHNA, YNFKEQ. The CDR3 DNA is TGTGCCAGCAGCCCGGGACAGGGGGCGACGGACCAAGAGACCCAGTACTTC. It encodes CASSPGQGATDQETQYF.

The DNA for the CDR3 is TGTGCCAGTACCGCGTCCGGGACGCAGTATTTT. Residues: CASTASGTQYF. The V gene is TRBV19, the J gene TRBJ2-3; the D is unclear. The CDR3 runs to 11 residues. Trimming removed 7 bases from V and 9 bases from J, with 11 bases in between. Germline V lookup: CDR1 LNHDA, CDR2 SQIVND (reference sequence).

V usage is TRBV7-2 and J usage is TRBJ2-5; D is possibly TRBD2 (6 bases). Trimming pared 5 bases from V and 1 base from J, leaving 14 bases between. This CDR3 contains 15 residues. Germline CDR1 and CDR2: SGHTA and FQGNSA. As DNA, the CDR3 is TGTGCCAGCAGCACAGGTGGGACTCCCCAAGAGACCCAGTACTTC. Translating gives CASSTGGTPQETQYF.

This chain joins TRBV5-1 and TRBJ2-3; possible D gene TRBD1, 6 bases. Trimming cost V 4 bases and J 3 bases, with 15 bases left between them. The CDR3 consists of 15 residues. Looked up from germline, CDR1 is SGHRS and CDR2 is YFSETQ. The CDR3 DNA sequence: TGCGCCAGCAGCCAAACAGGGAAGTTTACAGATACGCAGTATTTT. Encoded protein: CASSQTGKFTDTQYF.

The chain employs TRBV6-4 and TRBJ2-1, with 9 positions matching TRBD2. The CDR3 loop spans 15 amino acids. V trimming: 0 bases; J trimming: 7 bases; junction bases outside the gene matches: 4. Looked up from germline, CDR1 is MRHNA and CDR2 is SNTAGT. The CDR3 spells CASSDSAGGLNEQFF. The CDR3 DNA sequence: TGTGCCAGCAGTGACTCGGCGGGAGGGCTGAATGAGCAGTTCTTC.

This clone turned up a few times. This chain joins TRBV11-2 and TRBJ1-1; 10 positions match TRBD1. Germline V gene data show CDR1 as SGHAT and CDR2 as FQNNGV. The V segment lost 3 bases and the J segment 8 bases; nucleotides outside the gene matches: 12. The CDR3 has 16 amino acids. The CDR3 sequence is CASSFDRGPRATEAFF. The CDR3 DNA is TGTGCCAGCAGCTTCGACAGGGGGCCTCGCGCTACGGAAGCTTTCTTT. Combining the CDR3 with reference TRBV11-2 and TRBJ1-1 gives the whole variable domain EAGVAQSPRYKIIEKRQSVAFWCNPISGHATLYWYQQILGQGPKLLIQFQNNGVVDDSQLPKDRFSAERLKGVDSTLKIQPAKLEDSAVYLCASSFDRGPRATEAFFGQGTRLTVV.

The genes are TRBV19 and TRBJ1-5, with D hard to call. Germline CDR1 is LNHDA and CDR2 is SQIVND (reference sequence). The V end lost 5 bases, the J end lost 5 bases, and 19 bases lay between the germline ends. The CDR3 length is 16 residues. For the CDR3, the DNA is TGTGCCAGTAGTTACGGACGGGAGGACCAACATCAGCCCCAGCATTTT. It is translated as CASSYGREDQHQPQHF.

The J gene is TRBJ1-1, the V gene TRBV28, with D possibly TRBD1 on 6 matching bases. From germline, CDR1 is MDHEN and CDR2 SYDVKM. The ends were cut back, 8 bases at V and 6 bases at J, with 13 bases in the middle. This CDR3 has 12 residues. The CDR3 nucleotides are TGTGCCAGCGCAAGACAGGAGTCTGAAGCTTTCTTT. As protein: CASARQESEAFF.

The chain carries TRBV27 and TRBJ2-1; the match to TRBD2 covers 10 bases. J lost 0 bases, V lost 5 bases, and 16 bases had no gene match. Germline V gene lookup returns CDR1 MNHEY and CDR2 SMNVEV (reference sequence). The CDR3 runs to 20 residues. CDR3 loop: CASSPTLGTSDPSSYNEQFF. The CDR3 DNA follows: TGTGCCAGCAGTCCAACTCTGGGGACTAGCGATCCGAGCTCCTACAATGAGCAGTTCTTC.

To note about this clone: A far more abundant clone sits one base away, making this likely a read error. V and J are TRBV7-3 and TRBJ1-1; 10 positions match TRBD1. Trimming removed 5 bases from V and 1 base from J; junction bases left unmatched: 1. The CDR3 spans 14 residues. CDR1 SGHTA and CDR2 FQGTGA come from the germline V gene. CDR3 protein: CASSRTGGNTEAFF. The CDR3 coding sequence is TGTGCCAGCAGCCGGACAGGGGGGAACACTGAAGCTTTCTTT.

This chain uses TRBV5-1 with TRBJ2-5; TRBD2 matches at 11 bases. The CDR3 loop spans 14 amino acids. The V gene's germline CDR1 is SGHRS and CDR2 YFSETQ. J was trimmed by 5 bases and V by 7 bases; bases with no gene match: 7. In nucleotides, the CDR3 is TGCGCCAGCCGGGCTAGCGGGAGGTATGAGACCCAGTACTTC. Protein: CASRASGRYETQYF.

The chain is built from TRBV9 and TRBJ2-7; no clear D. There are 16 residues in the CDR3. The V end was cut by 0 bases, the J end by 5 bases, with 18 bases between. Germline CDR1 reads SGDLS; CDR2 reads YYNGEE. The CDR3 coding sequence is TGTGCCAGCAGCGTAGGCTCTAGGAACACGCTTAACGAGCAGTACTTC. Residues: CASSVGSRNTLNEQYF.

This chain uses TRBV18 with TRBJ1-4; perhaps TRBD1 as D (5 bases). In germline, CDR1 is KGHSH, CDR2 LQKENI. The ends were cut back, 8 bases at V and 7 bases at J, with 17 bases in the middle. The CDR3 runs to 14 residues. CDR3 amino acids: CASTRGTVGEKLFF. In DNA form, the CDR3 reads TGTGCCAGCACGCGGGGCACAGTTGGTGAAAAACTGTTTTTT.

Comment on this clone: The junction shows a germline mismatch at one end, possibly a read error. This sequence joins TRBV7-3 and TRBJ2-3; 8 positions agree with TRBD2. Germline V CDR1 and CDR2: SGHTA, FQGTGA. The CDR3 is 19 amino acids. CDR3 protein: CASSRGLAGAPHGTDTQYF. In DNA, the CDR3 is TGTGCCAGCAGCCGAGGGCTAGCGGGTGCACCACACGGCACCGATACGCAGTATTTT.

This clone was seen more than once but under ten times. This chain links TRBV2 with TRBJ1-2; weak D call: TRBD1 (6 bases). Trimming left V 9 bases short and J 5 bases short, with 22 bases between. The CDR3 totals 15 residues. Germline CDR1 reads SNHLY; CDR2 reads FYNNEI. CDR3 region: CARGTRARVGYGYTF. Here the CDR3 DNA reads TGTGCCAGAGGGACAAGGGCCCGAGTAGGGTATGGCTACACCTTC.

The table lists this clone with a count of one. The genes are TRBV7-2 and TRBJ2-1; 7 nucleotides agree with TRBD2. The CDR3 consists of 16 residues. V was pared by 1 base and J by 14 bases, with 17 bases of the junction left unmatched. Germline V lookup: CDR1 SGHTA, CDR2 FQGNSA. The DNA of the CDR3 is TGTGCCAGCAGCTTAGAAGGGGCTAGCGGAGGTCGGTTGAAGTTCTTC. This codes for CASSLEGASGGRLKFF. The variable domain in full, with the rest retrieved from reference TRBV7-2 and TRBJ2-1, is GAGVSQSPSNKVTEKGKDVELRCDPISGHTALYWYRQSLGQGLEFLIYFQGNSAPDKSGLPSDRFSAERTGGSVSTLTIQRTQQEDSAVYLCASSLEGASGGRLKFFGPGTRLTVL.

The V and J genes are TRBV11-1 and TRBJ2-5, with 10 positions matching TRBD2. The CDR3 extends over 15 amino acids. V shed 3 bases and J 2 bases; nucleotides not matched to a gene: 3. CDR1 is SGHAT and CDR2 is FQDESV in the germline V gene (reference sequence). The CDR3 reads CASSFLAGVQETQYF. The CDR3 coding sequence is TGTGCCAGCAGCTTCCTAGCGGGAGTACAAGAGACCCAGTACTTC.

This chain links TRBV6-1 with TRBJ2-7; D is perhaps TRBD2 (6 bases). There are 13 residues in the CDR3. V was shortened by 4 bases and J by 7 bases, with 14 bases between the two germline ends. Germline assignment: CDR1 MNHNS and CDR2 SASEGT. The chain's CDR3 is CASSGGLVREQYF. The CDR3, as DNA: TGTGCCAGCAGTGGGGGACTCGTTAGGGAGCAGTACTTC.

The chain couples TRBV7-8 to TRBJ1-2, with D tentatively TRBD1 (5 bases). This CDR3 has 20 residues. V was shortened by 2 bases and J by 0 bases, with 25 bases between the two germline ends. Germline V gene lookup returns CDR1 SGHVS and CDR2 FQNEAQ. CDR3 coding DNA: TGTGCCAGCAGCTTAACAAGGACACCCGCTCTCCGGGACGCTAACTATGGCTACACCTTC. Protein sequence: CASSLTRTPALRDANYGYTF.